The T cell receptor (beta chain) described here comes from a study of blood T cell repertoires in COVID-19. Overall study context: The United States, Italy and Spain supplied acute and convalescent COVID-19 samples. In each case, the material was cDNA or gDNA derived from T cells, B-cell-depleted T cells, or PBMCs.

The CDR3 consists of 16 residues. Germline values: CDR1 MNHNY, CDR2 SVGAGI (reference sequence). J gave up 5 bases and V 4 bases, and 6 bases lay outside the gene matches. Sequencing used immunoSEQ multiplex PCR; TCRdb keeps in-frame clones, though not all of them. The sample includes 300,000 to 400,000 clones, 80% to 90% of them seen just once. The sample consisted of PBMCs or T cells enriched from blood (not recorded which). The TCR was taken from a middle-aged woman with acute COVID-19. The chain links TRBV6-6 to TRBJ2-1; 12 bases match TRBD2. CDR3 residues: CASSWASGRANNEQFF. CDR3 nucleotides: TGTGCCAGCAGTTGGGCTAGCGGGAGGGCCAACAATGAGCAGTTCTTC.